This TCR beta chain derives from a study of blood T cell repertoires in COVID-19. Background on the study: Sources were T cells, B-cell-depleted T cells, or PBMCs; the material itself was cDNA or gDNA.

Participants were aged about 18 to 90 years, lived in under 25 US areas, and enrolled virtually. Clinical history as reported by participants underpinned cohort assignment. Original handling: The assay estimated nucleated cells by amplifying reference gene primers. The table came from immunoSEQ multiplex PCR; TCRdb's copy has only in-frame clones and leaves some out. That table is the source of V, J and clone size, and D and trimming were worked out from the DNA. The sample yields 350,000 to 450,000 clones, about 87% seen once. Germline V gene lookup returns CDR1 MDHEN and CDR2 SYDVKM. V was pared by 4 bases and J by 5 bases, with 8 bases of the junction left unmatched. The CDR3 sequence is 15 residues long.

This clonotype was obtained from a middle-aged man in a cohort exposed to, infected with or recovered from COVID-19 (not recorded which). The J gene is TRBJ2-7, the V gene TRBV28; TRBD2 aligns across 10 bases. The sample consisted of PBMCs or T cells enriched from blood (not recorded which). The CDR3: CASSSPIAGGNEQYF. In nucleotides, the CDR3 is TGTGCCAGCAGTTCCCCTATAGCGGGAGGCAACGAGCAGTACTTC.